This T cell receptor (beta chain) comes out of a study of identical twins. A universal primer binding site was introduced by template switching. The final cDNA contained unique molecular identifiers. TCRdb processed the 5' RACE reads anew with MiXCR; each CDR3 protein has one entry. The top ten clones hold 4% to 5.5% of a sample with 600,000 to 700,000 distinct CDR3 sequences, approximately 22% of them seen once. V lost 1 base and J 5 bases, leaving 10 bases between the germline ends. CDR1 and CDR2 (germline): SGHTA, FQGNSA. The CDR3 has 14 amino acids. This sample also appeared in a second study, on T cells expressing NK-cell markers.

This TCR came from a woman under 30 in good health. The chain carries TRBV7-2 and TRBJ2-3; tentatively, D is TRBD2 (5 bases). The sample was PBMCs. CDR3 sequence reads: CASSLEWAGDTQYF. CDR3 DNA: TGTGCCAGCAGCTTAGAGTGGGCGGGAGATACGCAGTATTTT. Together with reference TRBV7-2 and TRBJ2-3, the CDR3 gives the full variable domain: GAGVSQSPSNKVTEKGKDVELRCDPISGHTALYWYRQSLGQGLEFLIYFQGNSAPDKSGLPSDRFSAERTGGSVSTLTIQRTQQEDSAVYLCASSLEWAGDTQYFGPGTRLTVL.